This T cell receptor (beta chain) was found in a study of cytomegalovirus exposure and HLA in healthy donors. Background on the study: Genotyping showed around 80% of 300 to 450 donors falling in the Caucasian-associated ancestry cluster.

Primers: 60 Vbeta forward and 13 Jbeta reverse. Libraries were prepared by immunoSEQ multiplex PCR; TCRdb keeps only in-frame clonotypes and omits some of them. The sample lists about 130,000 clones, around 79% seen once, with roughly 4.3% in the top ten. Whole-study findings and limits: After further analysis at a later stage, around 17,000 TCR beta sequences were associated with HLA alleles at 0.05 false discovery rate. It was reported in a later analysis that an Asian-associated ancestry cluster showed fewer N-insertions than the 666-donor mean.

With regard to this clone: Its antigen is still unknown.

Trimming took off 10 bases at V and 4 bases at J, with 13 bases between the two ends. The CDR3 runs 12 residues. Germline V gives CDR1 MNHEY, CDR2 SVGAGI. The sequence was obtained from a male donor in good health and CMV-seronegative. Input material: PBMCs. V gene TRBV6-5 combines with J gene TRBJ1-2; D not certain. CDR3 DNA sequence: TGTGCCACCGCCAAGGGAGGCTATGGCTACACCTTC. Encoded protein: CATAKGGYGYTF.